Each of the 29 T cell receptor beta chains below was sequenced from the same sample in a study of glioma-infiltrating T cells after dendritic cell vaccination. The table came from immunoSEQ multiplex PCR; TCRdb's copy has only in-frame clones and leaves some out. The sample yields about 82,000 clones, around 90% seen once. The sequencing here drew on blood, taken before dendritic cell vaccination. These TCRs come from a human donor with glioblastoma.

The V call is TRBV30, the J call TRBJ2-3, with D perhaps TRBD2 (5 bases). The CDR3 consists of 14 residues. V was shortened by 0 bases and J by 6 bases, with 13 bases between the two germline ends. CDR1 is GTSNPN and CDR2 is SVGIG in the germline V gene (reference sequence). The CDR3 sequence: CAWSVLGRGDTQYF. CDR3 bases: TGTGCCTGGAGTGTACTTGGTCGCGGGGATACGCAGTATTTT.

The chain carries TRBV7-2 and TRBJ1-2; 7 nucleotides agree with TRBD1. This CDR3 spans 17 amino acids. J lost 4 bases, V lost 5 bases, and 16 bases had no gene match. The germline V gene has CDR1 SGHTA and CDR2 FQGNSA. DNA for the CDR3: TGTGCCAGCAGCCGATTAGGGACAGCAGAATATGCCTATGGCTACACCTTC. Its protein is CASSRLGTAEYAYGYTF.

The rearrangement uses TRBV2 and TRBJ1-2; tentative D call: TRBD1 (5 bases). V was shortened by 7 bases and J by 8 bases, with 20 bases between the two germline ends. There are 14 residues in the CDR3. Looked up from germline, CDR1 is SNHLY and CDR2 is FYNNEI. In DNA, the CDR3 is TGTGCCAGCACCCTTTCGTCCGGGGGTCAGGGCTACACCTTC. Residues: CASTLSSGGQGYTF.

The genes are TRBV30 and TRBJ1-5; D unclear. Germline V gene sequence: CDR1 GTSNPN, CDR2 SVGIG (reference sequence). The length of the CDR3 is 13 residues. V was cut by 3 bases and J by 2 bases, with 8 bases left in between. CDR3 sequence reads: CAWRDGGNQPQHF. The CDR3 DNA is TGTGCCTGGAGGGACGGGGGCAATCAGCCCCAGCATTTT.

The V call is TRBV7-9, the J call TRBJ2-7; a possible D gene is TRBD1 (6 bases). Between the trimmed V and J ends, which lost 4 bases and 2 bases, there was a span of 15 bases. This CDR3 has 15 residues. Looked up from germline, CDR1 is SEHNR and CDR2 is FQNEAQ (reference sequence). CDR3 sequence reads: CASSSDSRTPYEQYF. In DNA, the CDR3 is TGTGCCAGCAGCTCGGACAGCAGGACCCCCTACGAGCAGTACTTC.

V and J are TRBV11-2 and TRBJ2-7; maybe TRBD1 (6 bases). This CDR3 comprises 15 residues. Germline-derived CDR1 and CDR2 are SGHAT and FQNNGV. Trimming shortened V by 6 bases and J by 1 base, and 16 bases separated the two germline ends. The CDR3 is CASSSIATGSYEQYF. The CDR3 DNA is TGTGCCAGCAGTTCGATTGCGACAGGATCCTACGAGCAGTACTTC.

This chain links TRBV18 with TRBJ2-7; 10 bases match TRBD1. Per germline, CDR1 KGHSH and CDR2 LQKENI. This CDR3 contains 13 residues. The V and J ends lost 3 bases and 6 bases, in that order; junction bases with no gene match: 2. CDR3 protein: CASSPGQGSEQYF. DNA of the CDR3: TGTGCCAGCTCACCGGGACAGGGGAGCGAGCAGTACTTC.

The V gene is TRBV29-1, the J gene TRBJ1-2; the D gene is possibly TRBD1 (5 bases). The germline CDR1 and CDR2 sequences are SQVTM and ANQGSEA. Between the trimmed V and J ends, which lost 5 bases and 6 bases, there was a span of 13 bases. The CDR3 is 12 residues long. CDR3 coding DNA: TGCAGCGTTCTAGGGGCTGACGATGGCTACACCTTC. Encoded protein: CSVLGADDGYTF.

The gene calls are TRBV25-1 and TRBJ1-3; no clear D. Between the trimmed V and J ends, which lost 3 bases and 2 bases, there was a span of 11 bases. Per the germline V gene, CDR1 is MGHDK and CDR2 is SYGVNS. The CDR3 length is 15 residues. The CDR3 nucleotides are TGTGCCAGCAGTGATCCCGCGCAGGCTGGAAACACCATATATTTT. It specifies CASSDPAQAGNTIYF.

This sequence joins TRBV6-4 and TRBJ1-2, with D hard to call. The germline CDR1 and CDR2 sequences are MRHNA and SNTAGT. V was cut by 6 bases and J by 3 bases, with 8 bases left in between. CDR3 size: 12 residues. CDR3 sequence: CASRGRDYGYTF. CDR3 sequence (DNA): TGTGCCAGCAGGGGCAGAGACTATGGCTACACCTTC.

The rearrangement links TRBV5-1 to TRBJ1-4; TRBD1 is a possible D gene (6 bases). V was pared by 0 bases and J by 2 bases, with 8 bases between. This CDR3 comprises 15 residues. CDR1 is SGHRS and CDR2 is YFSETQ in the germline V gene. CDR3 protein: CASSLGQVTNEKLFF. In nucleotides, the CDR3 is TGCGCCAGCAGCTTGGGACAGGTGACTAATGAAAAACTGTTTTTT.

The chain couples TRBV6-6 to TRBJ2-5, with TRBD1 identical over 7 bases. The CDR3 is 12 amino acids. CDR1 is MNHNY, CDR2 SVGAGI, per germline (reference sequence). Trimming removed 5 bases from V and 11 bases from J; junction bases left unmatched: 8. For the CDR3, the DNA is TGTGCCAGCAGTAACTACAGGGGAGAGCAGTACTTC. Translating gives CASSNYRGEQYF.

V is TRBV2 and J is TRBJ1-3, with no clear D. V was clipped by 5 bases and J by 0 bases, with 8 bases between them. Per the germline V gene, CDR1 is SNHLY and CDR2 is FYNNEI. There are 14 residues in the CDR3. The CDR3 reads CASSPLGSGNTIYF. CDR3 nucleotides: TGTGCCAGCAGTCCCCTAGGCTCTGGAAACACCATATATTTT.

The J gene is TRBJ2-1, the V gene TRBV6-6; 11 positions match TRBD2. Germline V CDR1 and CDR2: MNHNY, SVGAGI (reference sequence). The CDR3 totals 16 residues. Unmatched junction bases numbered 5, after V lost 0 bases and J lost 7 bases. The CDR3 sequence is CASSYSSGGGWNEQFF. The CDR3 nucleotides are TGTGCCAGCAGTTACTCTAGCGGGGGGGGGTGGAATGAGCAGTTCTTC.

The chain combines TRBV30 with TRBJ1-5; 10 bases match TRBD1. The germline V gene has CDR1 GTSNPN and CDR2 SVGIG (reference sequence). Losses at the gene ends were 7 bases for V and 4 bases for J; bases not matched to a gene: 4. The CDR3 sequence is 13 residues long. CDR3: CALDRGRNQPQHF. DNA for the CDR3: TGTGCCTTAGACAGGGGGCGTAATCAGCCCCAGCATTTT.

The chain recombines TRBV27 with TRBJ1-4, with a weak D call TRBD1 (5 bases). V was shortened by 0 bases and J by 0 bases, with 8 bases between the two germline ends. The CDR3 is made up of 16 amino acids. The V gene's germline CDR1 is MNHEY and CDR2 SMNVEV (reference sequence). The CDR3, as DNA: TGTGCCAGCAGTTTATCGGGGCTAGCAACTAATGAAAAACTGTTTTTT. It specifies CASSLSGLATNEKLFF. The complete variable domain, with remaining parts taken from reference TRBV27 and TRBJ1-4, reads EAQVTQNPRYLITVTGKKLTVTCSQNMNHEYMSWYRQDPGLGLRQIYYSMNVEVTDKGDVPEGYKVSRKEKRNFPLILESPSPNQTSLYFCASSLSGLATNEKLFFGSGTQLSVL.

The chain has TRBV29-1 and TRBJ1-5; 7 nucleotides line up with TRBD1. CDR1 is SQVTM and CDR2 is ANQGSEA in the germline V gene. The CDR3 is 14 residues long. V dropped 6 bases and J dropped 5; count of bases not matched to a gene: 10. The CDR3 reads CSVASGTEHQPQHF. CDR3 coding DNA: TGCAGCGTCGCCTCCGGGACAGAACATCAGCCCCAGCATTTT.

CDR3 sequence reads: CASSWTGDGGYTF. The DNA for the CDR3 is TGTGCCAGCAGTTGGACGGGGGATGGTGGCTACACCTTC. This chain connects TRBV2 to TRBJ1-2; D perhaps matches TRBD1 (5 bases). In germline, CDR1 is SNHLY, CDR2 FYNNEI. The CDR3 consists of 13 residues. V dropped 5 bases and J dropped 7 bases, with 14 bases sitting between them.

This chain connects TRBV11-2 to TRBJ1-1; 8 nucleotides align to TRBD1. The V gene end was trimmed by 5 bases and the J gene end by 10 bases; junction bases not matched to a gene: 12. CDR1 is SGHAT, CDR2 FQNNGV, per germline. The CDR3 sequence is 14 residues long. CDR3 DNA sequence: TGTGCCAGCAGCGGGGACAGGTTAATTTTCTCAGCTTTCTTT. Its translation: CASSGDRLIFSAFF. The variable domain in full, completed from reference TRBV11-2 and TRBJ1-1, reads EAGVAQSPRYKIIEKRQSVAFWCNPISGHATLYWYQQILGQGPKLLIQFQNNGVVDDSQLPKDRFSAERLKGVDSTLKIQPAKLEDSAVYLCASSGDRLIFSAFFGQGTRLTVV.

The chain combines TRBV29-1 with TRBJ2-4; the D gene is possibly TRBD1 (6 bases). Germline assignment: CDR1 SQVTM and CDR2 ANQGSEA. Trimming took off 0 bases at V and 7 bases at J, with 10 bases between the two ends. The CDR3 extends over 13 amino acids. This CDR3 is CSVEETTGNIQYF. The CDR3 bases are TGCAGCGTTGAAGAGACGACAGGTAACATTCAGTACTTC. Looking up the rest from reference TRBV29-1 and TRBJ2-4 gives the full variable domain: SAVISQKPSRDICQRGTSLTIQCQVDSQVTMMFWYRQQPGQSLTLIATANQGSEATYESGFVIDKFPISRPNLTFSTLTVSNMSPEDSSIYLCSVEETTGNIQYFGAGTRLSVL.

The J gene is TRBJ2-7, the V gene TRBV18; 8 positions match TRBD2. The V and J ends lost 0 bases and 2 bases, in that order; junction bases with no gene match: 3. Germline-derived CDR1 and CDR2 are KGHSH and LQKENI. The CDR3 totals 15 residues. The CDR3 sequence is CASSPPGLGTYEQYF. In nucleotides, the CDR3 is TGTGCCAGCTCACCACCGGGACTAGGAACCTACGAGCAGTACTTC.

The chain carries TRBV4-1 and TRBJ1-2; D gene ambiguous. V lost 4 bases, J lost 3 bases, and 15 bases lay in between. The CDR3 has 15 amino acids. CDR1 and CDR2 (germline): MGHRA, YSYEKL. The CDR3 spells CASSPTTQGYYGYTF. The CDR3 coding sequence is TGCGCCAGCAGCCCTACTACCCAAGGATACTATGGCTACACCTTC.

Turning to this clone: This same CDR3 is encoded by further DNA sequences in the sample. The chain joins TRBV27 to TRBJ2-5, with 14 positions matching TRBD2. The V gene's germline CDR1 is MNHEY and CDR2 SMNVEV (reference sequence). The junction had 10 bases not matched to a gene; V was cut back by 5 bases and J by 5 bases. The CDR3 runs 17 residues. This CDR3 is CASSPTSGRAGQETQYF. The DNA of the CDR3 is TGTGCCAGCAGTCCGACTAGCGGGAGGGCCGGACAGGAGACCCAGTACTTC.

The DNA for the CDR3 is TGTGCTAGTGGTTTCGGTGACACCATATATTTT. Protein sequence: CASGFGDTIYF. J is TRBJ1-3 and V is TRBV12-5, with D hard to call. The CDR3 spans 11 residues. Germline V lookup: CDR1 LGHNT, CDR2 FRNRAP. V was pared by 3 bases and J by 8 bases, with 5 bases between.

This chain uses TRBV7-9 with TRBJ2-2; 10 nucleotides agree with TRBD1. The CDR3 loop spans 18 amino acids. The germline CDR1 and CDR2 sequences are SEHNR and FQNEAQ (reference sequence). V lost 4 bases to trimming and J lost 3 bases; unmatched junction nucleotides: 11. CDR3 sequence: CASSSRWGQGSDTGELFF. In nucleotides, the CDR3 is TGTGCCAGCAGCTCAAGATGGGGACAGGGGAGCGACACCGGGGAGCTGTTTTTT.

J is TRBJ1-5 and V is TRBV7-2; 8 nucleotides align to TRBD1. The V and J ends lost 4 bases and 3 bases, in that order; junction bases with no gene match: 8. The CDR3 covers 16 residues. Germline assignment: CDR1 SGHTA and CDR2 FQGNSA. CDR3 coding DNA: TGTGCCAGCAGCTCCCGACAGGGGAGAGTCAATCAGCCCCAGCATTTT. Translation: CASSSRQGRVNQPQHF.

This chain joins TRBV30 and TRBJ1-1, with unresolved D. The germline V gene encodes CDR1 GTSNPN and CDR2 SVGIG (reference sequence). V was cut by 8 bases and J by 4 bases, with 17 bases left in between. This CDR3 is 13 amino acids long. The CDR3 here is CAAFESTGTEAFF. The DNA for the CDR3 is TGTGCCGCGTTTGAGTCGACGGGCACTGAAGCTTTCTTT.

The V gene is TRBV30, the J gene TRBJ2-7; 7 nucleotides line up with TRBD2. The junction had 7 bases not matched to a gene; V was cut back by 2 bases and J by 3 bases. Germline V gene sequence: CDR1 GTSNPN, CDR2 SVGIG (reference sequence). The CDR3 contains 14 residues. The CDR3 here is CAWSNGGSLYEQYF. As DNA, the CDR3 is TGTGCCTGGAGTAATGGCGGGAGCCTCTACGAGCAGTACTTC.

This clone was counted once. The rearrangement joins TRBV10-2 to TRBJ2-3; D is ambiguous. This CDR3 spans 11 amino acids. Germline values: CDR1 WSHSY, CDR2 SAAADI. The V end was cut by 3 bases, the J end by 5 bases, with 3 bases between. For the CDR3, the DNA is TGCGCCAGCAGTGACGTAGATACGCAGTATTTT. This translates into CASSDVDTQYF.